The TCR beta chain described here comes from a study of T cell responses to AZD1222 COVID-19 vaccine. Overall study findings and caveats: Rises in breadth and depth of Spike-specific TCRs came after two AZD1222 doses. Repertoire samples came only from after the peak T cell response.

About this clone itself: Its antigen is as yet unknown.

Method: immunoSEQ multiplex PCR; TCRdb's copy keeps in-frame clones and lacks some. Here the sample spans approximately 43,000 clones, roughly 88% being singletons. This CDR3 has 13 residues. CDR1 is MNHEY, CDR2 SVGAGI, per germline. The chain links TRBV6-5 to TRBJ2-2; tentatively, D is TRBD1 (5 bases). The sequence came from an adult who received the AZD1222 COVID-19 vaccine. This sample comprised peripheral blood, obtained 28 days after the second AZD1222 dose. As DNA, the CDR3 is TGTGCTGTGGCAAGGGGGAACACCGGGGAGCTGTTTTTT. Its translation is CAVARGNTGELFF.